Each of the 21 T cell receptor beta chains below was sequenced from the same sample in a study of OX40 agonist ivuxolimab in advanced cancers. TCRdb's table, derived via immunoSEQ multiplex PCR, lists solely in-frame clones and lacks some. The top ten clones hold roughly a tenth of a sample with about 62,000 clones, 79% of them seen once. The input for sequencing was CD4+ or CD8+ T cells sorted from blood, taken in a trial of the OX40 agonist ivuxolimab. These TCRs come from an adult with an advanced solid tumor such as melanoma, head and neck, liver or kidney cancer.

The chain is built from TRBV2 and TRBJ2-7, with TRBD1 as a possible D gene (6 bases). Germline-derived CDR1 and CDR2 are SNHLY and FYNNEI. Trimming cost V 6 bases and J 7 bases, with 10 bases left between them. CDR3 length equals 11 residues. CDR3 protein: CASRGAHEQYF. DNA of the CDR3: TGTGCCAGCAGGGGGGCTCATGAGCAGTACTTC.

This clone has a single count. The chain couples TRBV5-1 to TRBJ2-5; possible D gene TRBD2, 6 bases. Germline V gene sequence: CDR1 SGHRS, CDR2 YFSETQ. The CDR3 loop spans 18 amino acids. V lost 1 base, J lost 3 bases, and 22 bases lay in between. The CDR3, as DNA: TGCGCCAGCAGCTTGTATGGGCCCCGGCGAGTAGCGGAAGAGACCCAGTACTTC. Translating it yields CASSLYGPRRVAEETQYF.

This clone was seen a handful of times. The chain combines TRBV7-2 with TRBJ2-7, with 12 bases identical to TRBD2. J was trimmed by 6 bases and V by 2 bases; bases with no gene match: 11. Germline CDR1 is SGHTA and CDR2 is FQGNSA. The CDR3 spans 17 residues. The CDR3 is CASSLLAGGPAEGEQYF. CDR3 nucleotide sequence: TGTGCCAGCAGCTTACTAGCGGGGGGGCCCGCCGAGGGCGAGCAGTACTTC. Full variable domain (remainder filled in from reference TRBV7-2 and TRBJ2-7): GAGVSQSPSNKVTEKGKDVELRCDPISGHTALYWYRQSLGQGLEFLIYFQGNSAPDKSGLPSDRFSAERTGGSVSTLTIQRTQQEDSAVYLCASSLLAGGPAEGEQYFGPGTRLTVT.

This chain connects TRBV7-9 to TRBJ2-2, with D possibly TRBD1 on 5 matching bases. Trimming pared 1 base from V and 6 bases from J, leaving 6 bases between. The CDR3 runs to 13 residues. Germline V gene lookup returns CDR1 SEHNR and CDR2 FQNEAQ (reference sequence). As DNA, the CDR3 is TGTGCCAGCAGCTTAGGGGGCTCCGGGGAGCTGTTTTTT. This translates into CASSLGGSGELFF.

The chain couples TRBV27 to TRBJ2-5; 9 positions match TRBD1. V was pared by 4 bases and J by 5 bases, with 5 bases of the junction left unmatched. This CDR3 region has 14 residues. The germline CDR1 and CDR2 sequences are MNHEY and SMNVEV (reference sequence). The CDR3 loop is CASSSRQGGETQYF. The CDR3 DNA sequence: TGTGCCAGCAGTTCCCGACAGGGGGGTGAGACCCAGTACTTC.

The J gene is TRBJ2-1, the V gene TRBV10-3, with TRBD2 as a possible D gene (5 bases). The length of the CDR3 is 15 residues. Germline CDR1 reads ENHRY; CDR2 reads SYGVKD. The V and J ends lost 6 bases and 5 bases respectively, with 17 bases between them. CDR3 protein: CAIRSGGAVDNEQFF. CDR3 in DNA: TGTGCCATCAGATCCGGAGGAGCCGTAGACAATGAGCAGTTCTTC.

This rearrangement joins TRBV6-5 to TRBJ2-5; 8 positions agree with TRBD1. The CDR3 length is 13 residues. Germline CDR1 and CDR2: MNHEY and SVGAGI. J gave up 2 bases and V 5 bases, and 1 base lay outside the gene matches. For the CDR3, the DNA is TGTGCCAGCAGTGGACAGGGACAAGAGACCCAGTACTTC. This translates into CASSGQGQETQYF.

The chain is built from TRBV11-2 and TRBJ2-2; D is tentatively TRBD1 or TRBD2 (5 bases each). Germline lookup yields CDR1 SGHAT and CDR2 FQNNGV. This CDR3 contains 13 residues. V was pared by 0 bases and J by 6 bases, with 5 bases between. The CDR3 DNA follows: TGTGCCAGCAGCTTAGAGGGACCCGGGGAGCTGTTTTTT. Translation: CASSLEGPGELFF.

This sequence joins TRBV6-5 and TRBJ1-2, with 9 bases aligning to TRBD1. The CDR3 runs to 12 residues. Germline lookup yields CDR1 MNHEY and CDR2 SVGAGI. J was trimmed by 5 bases and V by 6 bases; bases with no gene match: 1. This chain's CDR3 is CASRGTGYGYTF. DNA for the CDR3: TGTGCCAGCAGGGGGACAGGGTATGGCTACACCTTC.

CDR3 loop: CAGSEAGDNSPLHF. The CDR3 DNA follows: TGTGCCGGTTCGGAGGCAGGGGATAATTCACCCCTCCACTTT. V is TRBV7-2 and J is TRBJ1-6, with a tentative D call TRBD1 (6 bases). With 11 bases removed from V and 5 bases from J, the gap between germline ends came to 16 bases. This CDR3 spans 14 amino acids. The V gene's germline CDR1 is SGHTA and CDR2 FQGNSA.

The chain has TRBV27 and TRBJ2-7; a possible D gene is TRBD2 (5 bases). V was clipped by 6 bases and J by 3 bases, with 12 bases between them. This CDR3 contains 13 residues. The germline gives CDR1 MNHEY, CDR2 SMNVEV (reference sequence). Written as DNA, the CDR3 is TGTGCCAGCAGCTCAGAGGGAGTCTACGAGCAGTACTTC. It translates to CASSSEGVYEQYF.

The chain combines TRBV20-1 with TRBJ2-5; D remains unclear. The CDR3 has 10 residues. CDR1 and CDR2 from the germline V gene are DFQATT and SNEGSKA (reference sequence). The germline V and J ends were trimmed by 5 bases and 4 bases, with 5 bases remaining between them. CDR3 residues: CSAHAETQYF. CDR3 in DNA: TGCAGTGCTCACGCAGAGACCCAGTACTTC.

For this clone: The germline gene is not matched at one end of the junction; a read error may be the cause. This sequence joins TRBV18 and TRBJ1-5; 7 bases map to TRBD1. The CDR3 is 13 amino acids. Germline V CDR1 and CDR2: KGHSH, LQKENI. CDR3 DNA: TGTGCCAGCTCATCGGGGGGACAGCTCCCTGCATCATGG. Translation: CASSSGGQLPASW.

This clone turned up a few times. This chain connects TRBV4-3 to TRBJ2-1, with D hard to call. Germline V gene data show CDR1 as LGHNA and CDR2 as YSLEER. Trimming removed 0 bases from V and 4 bases from J, with 10 bases in between. The length of the CDR3 is 15 residues. The CDR3 nucleotides read TGCGCCAGCAGCCAAGATCTGGTCGTGTACAATGAGCAGTTCTTC. Encoded protein: CASSQDLVVYNEQFF.

V and J are TRBV28 and TRBJ1-1; D possibly corresponds to TRBD1 (5 bases). This CDR3 comprises 15 residues. From germline, CDR1 is MDHEN and CDR2 SYDVKM. The V end lost 2 bases, the J end lost 2 bases, and 12 bases lay between the germline ends. The CDR3 bases are TGTGCCAGCAGTTTAAGGGAGACAGCTAACACTGAAGCTTTCTTT. Protein: CASSLRETANTEAFF.

The chain joins TRBV28 to TRBJ2-7, with 10 bases fitting TRBD1. The germline V gene has CDR1 MDHEN and CDR2 SYDVKM. V shed 5 bases, J shed 5 bases, and the junction held 9 bases outside the gene matches. This CDR3 has 15 residues. The CDR3 here is CASSTGTGVRNEQYF. The CDR3 DNA follows: TGTGCCAGCAGTACCGGGACAGGGGTTCGGAACGAGCAGTACTTC. The entire variable domain, with the rest obtained from reference TRBV28 and TRBJ2-7, is as follows: DVKVTQSSRYLVKRTGEKVFLECVQDMDHENMFWYRQDPGLGLRLIYFSYDVKMKEKGDIPEGYSVSREKKERFSLILESASTNQTSMYLCASSTGTGVRNEQYFGPGTRLTVT.

This CDR3 is CASSLGEQGQEGYTF. DNA of the CDR3: TGTGCCAGCAGCTTAGGTGAACAGGGACAGGAGGGCTACACCTTC. This chain links TRBV7-9 with TRBJ1-2, with 8 bases lining up with TRBD1. The CDR3 consists of 15 residues. Per germline, CDR1 SEHNR and CDR2 FQNEAQ (reference sequence). V was clipped by 1 base and J by 8 bases; unmatched bases: 9.

V and J are TRBV10-3 and TRBJ2-3, with TRBD1 matching over 7 bases. CDR3 length: 14 residues. The V gene end was trimmed by 2 bases and the J gene end by 2 bases; junction bases not matched to a gene: 1. Germline V gene lookup returns CDR1 ENHRY and CDR2 SYGVKD. The CDR3: CAISEGTVTDTQYF. In DNA form, the CDR3 reads TGTGCCATCAGTGAGGGGACAGTCACAGATACGCAGTATTTT.

This sequence joins TRBV7-8 and TRBJ1-4, with TRBD1 as a possible D gene (5 bases). Germline V gene lookup returns CDR1 SGHVS and CDR2 FQNEAQ. CDR3 length: 14 residues. V lost 3 bases, J lost 7 bases, and 12 bases lay in between. CDR3 amino acids: CASSFGGRGEKLFF. The CDR3 DNA reads as TGTGCCAGCAGCTTCGGGGGTAGAGGTGAAAAACTGTTTTTT.

This clone was recorded a few times. CDR3 DNA: TGTGCCAGTAGTATGAGTTTTCTGAACACTGAAGCTTTCTTT. Translated, it gives CASSMSFLNTEAFF. J is TRBJ1-1 and V is TRBV19; D uncertain. V shed 3 bases and J shed 0 bases, with 8 bases lying between them. The CDR3 totals 14 residues. The germline V gene encodes CDR1 LNHDA and CDR2 SQIVND (reference sequence). The whole variable domain, filled in from reference TRBV19 and TRBJ1-1, reads DGGITQSPKYLFRKEGQNVTLSCEQNLNHDAMYWYRQDPGQGLRLIYYSQIVNDFQKGDIAEGYSVSREKKESFPLTVTSAQKNPTAFYLCASSMSFLNTEAFFGQGTRLTVV.

The chain couples TRBV21-1 to TRBJ1-2. TRBV21-1 is a known pseudogene. This CDR3 has 16 amino acids. CDR3 loop: CASSKSKRESNYGYTF. The CDR3 bases are TGTGCCAGCAGCAAATCGAAGAGAGAGTCTAACTATGGCTACACCTTC.